This record covers a single T cell receptor beta chain. These data are taken from a study of T cell changes during pregnancy in multiple sclerosis. The germline V and J ends were trimmed by 1 base and 5 bases, with 11 bases remaining between them. The CDR3 extends over 14 amino acids. From germline, CDR1 is SNHLY and CDR2 FYNNEI. Clones were read by immunoSEQ multiplex PCR, and TCRdb kept only the in-frame ones, dropping some. The data contain tens of thousands of clones, around 90% of them seen just once; the ten biggest clones take up 5.5% to 6%. The receptor was derived from a female donor in good health, enrolled as a control in a pregnancy study. This specimen consisted of CD8+ T cells from peripheral blood mononuclear cells, obtained after pregnancy. The chain joins TRBV2 to TRBJ1-1; D possibly corresponds to TRBD1 (5 bases). Here the CDR3 DNA reads TGTGCCAGCAGTGAAGATTCGGGGGTGACTGAAGCTTTCTTT. Its protein product is CASSEDSGVTEAFF.